This TCR beta chain was sequenced for a study of cytomegalovirus exposure and HLA in healthy donors. Study background: Unique TCR beta sequences numbering fewer than 130 million came from 150 million to 200 million T cells in an earlier analysis.

Study-level results: Sequencing depth roughly uniform across donors was assumed in presence/absence analyses.

The PCR made use of 60 Vbeta and 13 Jbeta primers. Sequenced by immunoSEQ multiplex PCR; TCRdb stores in-frame clones only, minus some. This sample has 110,000 or so clones, with around 80% found just once. On this clone itself: Antigen unknown.

V lost 1 base to trimming and J lost 4 bases, with 16 bases between them. CDR3 length: 16 amino acids. Input material: PBMCs. The sequence was obtained from a woman aged 18 to 35 in good health and CMV-seronegative. This chain joins TRBV23-1 and TRBJ1-1; the D gene is possibly TRBD1 (5 bases). TRBV23-1 is recorded as an ORF, its role being uncertain. Here the CDR3 DNA reads TGCGCCAGCAGTCAATTAACCCATGACAGACCCACTGAAGCTTTCTTT. It specifies CASSQLTHDRPTEAFF.